These T cell receptor beta chains were read from a single sample in a study of CD8 T cells in ankylosing spondylitis. Using its own MiXCR run on the 5' RACE reads, TCRdb lists one record per CDR3 protein. This table has about 450,000 distinct CDR3 sequences, roughly 26% appearing once. Sample: blood, either unsorted or a sorted T cell fraction (not recorded which). Source of these receptors: a male donor with ankylosing spondylitis. Both conserved end residues are trimmed from each CDR3. Some rows mark clone size as missing; the rest say once, few, many or name a class of expanded clone.

ASSVRDFSYNEQF | TRBJ2-1 | . | TRBV9
ASSRSARGEKLF | TRBJ1-4 | few | TRBV3-1
ASSQDLGYGYT | TRBJ1-2 | . | TRBV4-1
ASSVERQVNYGYT | TRBJ1-2 | . | TRBV2
ASSLVGGQTARYNEQF | TRBJ2-1 | few | TRBV11-2
SAKGNTEAF | TRBJ1-1 | few | TRBV20-1
ASTQGLAGYEQY | TRBJ2-7 | . | TRBV3-1
ASRGAADTQY | TRBJ2-3 | . | TRBV7-6
ASSYTSGREFEQF | TRBJ2-1 | . | TRBV11-2
SASGMGTDTQY | TRBJ2-3 | . | TRBV20-1
ASRGKDSYNEQF | TRBJ2-1 | . | TRBV5-1
ASSVGPLYNEQF | TRBJ2-1 | . | TRBV5-4
ASRTRGDTGELF | TRBJ2-2 | . | TRBV6-4
ASSTDNPTGELF | TRBJ2-2 | few | TRBV5-1
ASRDANTGELF | TRBJ2-2 | few | TRBV28
ASSPEGRPQH | TRBJ1-5 | few | TRBV7-9
ASSEFTEQF | TRBJ2-1 | few | TRBV10-1
ASGMTTATYPSSYNSPLH | TRBJ1-6 | . | TRBV12-3/TRBV12-4
ASSTRLAGSDEQF | TRBJ2-1 | many | TRBV5-1
ASSQTSGSIETQY | TRBJ2-5 | few | TRBV4-1
ASSLDREQPQH | TRBJ1-5 | few | TRBV7-8
SAKGQRYGYT | TRBJ1-2 | . | TRBV20-1
ASSLSSGVITQY | TRBJ2-3 | many | TRBV5-1
CAAPDSSYSNQPQH | TRBJ1-5 | once | TRBV20-1
ASSFLWQGAWETQY | TRBJ2-5 | few | TRBV7-9
ASSPGEGLEQY | TRBJ2-7 | . | TRBV5-1
ASSKTLVAEDTQY | TRBJ2-3 | . | TRBV6-1
ASSPRFLGNQPQH | TRBJ1-5 | . | TRBV3-1
ASSFDGGADTQY | TRBJ2-3 | . | TRBV5-1
ASSQTSSGELF | TRBJ2-2 | few | TRBV6-2/TRBV6-3
ASSLYGGSGNTIY | TRBJ1-3 | . | TRBV12-3/TRBV12-4
ASSFSRGTNEQF | TRBJ2-1 | . | TRBV12-3/TRBV12-4
ASSLVGGVTGNTIY | TRBJ1-3 | . | TRBV5-1
ASSQRPNEQF | TRBJ2-1 | . | TRBV3-1
ASTLGGGSYSNQPQH | TRBJ1-5 | . | TRBV19
SAPFGGAGTEAF | TRBJ1-1 | few | TRBV20-1
ASRGGGGQPQH | TRBJ1-5 | few | TRBV2
ASSLYGSSEQY | TRBJ2-7 | . | TRBV7-2
ATSEDGNYGYT | TRBJ1-2 | few | TRBV24-1
ASSPGQGRNTIY | TRBJ1-3 | few | TRBV7-2
ASSSPASGRIGEQY | TRBJ2-7 | . | TRBV27
SARPGTGPLSEQF | TRBJ2-1 | . | TRBV20-1
ASSLGQGHYNEQF | TRBJ2-1 | many | TRBV3-1
ASSQGTVRDEKLF | TRBJ1-4 | . | TRBV6-1
ASSLFSGGRYNEQF | TRBJ2-1 | . | TRBV7-2
ASGIGQGNYGYT | TRBJ1-2 | few | TRBV6-1
ASSLSRAAYNEQF | TRBJ2-1 | . | TRBV12-3/TRBV12-4
AISEGQMNTEAF | TRBJ1-1 | . | TRBV10-3
SANPGLAVYNEQF | TRBJ2-1 | few | TRBV20-1
SVELDRDPKLF | TRBJ1-4 | few | TRBV29-1
SVRAPRGTEAF | TRBJ1-1 | . | TRBV29-1
SVGQGNEKLF | TRBJ1-4 | . | TRBV29-1